These T cell receptor beta chains were read from a single sample in a study of control samples from healthy donors and cancer patients. Assay used: immunoSEQ multiplex PCR; TCRdb lists only in-frame clones, some missing. The data hold under 100,000 clones, with about 88% observed a single time. Sequencing was carried out using PBMCs. These receptors all stem from a woman aged 45-60 years with colorectal cancer. Each CDR3 is given with its conserved first and last residue. The order of the fields is V gene, D gene, J gene, CDR3 protein. The D gene is left open where the match is weak.

TRBV10-2	.	TRBJ2-1	CASSPIPQTGRDEQFF
TRBV5-6	.	TRBJ1-5	CASSLSLGKSNQPQHF
TRBV6-5	.	TRBJ1-2	CASRVEAGTYGYTF
TRBV2	TRBD2	TRBJ2-3	CASSLGVAGAGDTQYF
TRBV5-5	.	TRBJ1-4	CASSSAGVSTNEKLFF
TRBV5-6	TRBD1	TRBJ1-1	CASSKQGGTEAFF
TRBV7-2	.	TRBJ2-1	CASSSGVDEQFF
TRBV6-2/TRBV6-3	TRBD1	TRBJ1-2	CASSSQGEGYTF
TRBV7-8	TRBD1	TRBJ1-6	CASSLARGQEGSPLHF
TRBV5-1	TRBD2	TRBJ2-2	CASSLGLAGYNTGELFF
TRBV28	.	TRBJ1-1	CASSFERGSWYTEAFF
TRBV2	.	TRBJ1-6	CASSPQGGAVRGSPLHF
TRBV15	TRBD1	TRBJ2-3	CATSPDRGAGDTQYF
TRBV5-4	.	TRBJ2-3	CASSLGSGHTDTQYF
TRBV4-1	.	TRBJ1-6	CASSQGQSNSPLHF
TRBV24-1	TRBD1	TRBJ2-1	CATSDAGTGDNEQFF
TRBV24-1	.	TRBJ2-3	CATSSEADTQYF
TRBV3-1/TRBV3-2	.	TRBJ1-6	CASSRGADSPLHF
TRBV5-6	.	TRBJ1-1	CASSSGTSKRLEMDTEAFF
TRBV3-1/TRBV3-2	TRBD1	TRBJ1-1	CASSTGQGDTEAFF
TRBV3-1/TRBV3-2	.	TRBJ1-2	CASSRSTGNYGYTF
TRBV18	.	TRBJ2-2	CASSPVIGNTGELFF
TRBV6-2/TRBV6-3	.	TRBJ2-4	CASSYWGRSKNIQYF
TRBV9	TRBD2	TRBJ2-1	CASSVGTSGVTNEQFF
TRBV20-1	.	TRBJ2-2	CSASKDKGGELFF
TRBV2	.	TRBJ2-2	CASTKTSTGELFF
TRBV30	.	TRBJ1-2	CAWSVLGTEGYTF
TRBV5-8	.	TRBJ1-2	CASSLEYGYTF
TRBV5-6	.	TRBJ2-4	CASSFYGTQKNIQYF
TRBV19	.	TRBJ1-5	CASIPDDGQPQHF
TRBV3-1/TRBV3-2	TRBD1	TRBJ1-2	CASSSTGEDGYTF
TRBV12-3/TRBV12-4	.	TRBJ1-1	CASSSQLEDEAFF
TRBV6-1	TRBD1	TRBJ1-6	CASSEGRQGGRSYNSPLHF
TRBV19	.	TRBJ1-4	CASSALRGLNEKLFF
TRBV6-5	.	TRBJ1-2	CASNARGGHYGYTF
TRBV12-5	.	TRBJ1-1	CASGLVLTGNTEAFF
TRBV30	TRBD1	TRBJ2-3	CAWSVAQGAADTQYF
TRBV4-3	.	TRBJ1-4	CASSLGLDGSNEKLFF
TRBV5-6	TRBD1	TRBJ2-1	CASGPWTGRNEQFF
TRBV19	TRBD1	TRBJ1-1	CASSSTGVGTEAFF
TRBV19	TRBD2	TRBJ2-3	CASSIVAGGTDTQYF
TRBV7-3	.	TRBJ2-5	CASSLTSGLGETQYF
TRBV6-2/TRBV6-3	TRBD1	TRBJ2-1	CASSPTTGMFYNEQFF
TRBV11-3	.	TRBJ2-2	CASSLSRGGTGELFF
TRBV30	TRBD1	TRBJ1-4	CAWRSSGQGLRGNEKLFF
TRBV6-2/TRBV6-3	.	TRBJ1-5	CASSSPNQPQHF
TRBV2	TRBD1	TRBJ1-1	CASSQGENTEAFF
TRBV24-1	.	TRBJ1-1	CATILQGPEAFF
TRBV27	.	TRBJ1-5	CASSFAGALQPQHF
TRBV5-1	.	TRBJ1-2	CASRLTANYGYTF
TRBV5-8	.	TRBJ1-5	CASSLGAGTDQPQHF
TRBV7-6	.	TRBJ1-6	CASRSSGGNSPLHF